These 22 T cell receptor beta chains originate from one sample sequenced in a study of blood T cell repertoires in COVID-19. Here immunoSEQ multiplex PCR was the method, and the copy in TCRdb shows in-frame clones only, minus some. The sample records some 25,000 clones, over 70% being singletons. Sequenced: peripheral blood. The source is a man aged 50-60 years with active or convalescent COVID-19.

The chain combines TRBV11-3 with TRBJ2-6; 10 bases match TRBD1. The CDR3 runs 15 residues. Germline CDR1 is SGHNT and CDR2 is YENEEA. The V and J ends lost 5 bases and 2 bases, in that order; junction bases with no gene match: 0. The CDR3 region is CASSGTGAGANVLTF. For the CDR3, the DNA is TGTGCCAGCAGCGGGACAGGGGCTGGGGCCAACGTCCTGACTTTC. Complete variable domain (other parts from reference TRBV11-3 and TRBJ2-6): EAGVVQSPRYKIIEKKQPVAFWCNPISGHNTLYWYLQNLGQGPELLIRYENEEAVDDSQLPKDRFSAERLKGVDSTLKIQPAELGDSAVYLCASSGTGAGANVLTFGAGSRLTVL.

The chain combines TRBV6-4 with TRBJ1-2; the match to TRBD1 covers 7 bases. The ends lost 0 bases at V and 6 bases at J; junction bases unmatched: 10. The CDR3 spans 16 residues. Germline V gives CDR1 MRHNA, CDR2 SNTAGT. CDR3 bases: TGTGCCAGCAGTGACTCGACAAACAGGGGATTAAATGGCTACACCTTC. It codes for CASSDSTNRGLNGYTF.

This chain joins TRBV6-6 and TRBJ2-1; 8 nucleotides align to TRBD1. Looked up from germline, CDR1 is MNHNY and CDR2 is SVGAGI (reference sequence). The CDR3 has 16 residues. V dropped 6 bases and J dropped 0; count of bases not matched to a gene: 7. The CDR3 is CASRDADRGSYNEQFF. CDR3 DNA: TGTGCCAGCAGGGATGCCGACAGGGGCTCCTACAATGAGCAGTTCTTC.

The chain links TRBV28 to TRBJ1-2, with TRBD1 matching 7 bases. The junction had 10 bases not matched to a gene; V was cut back by 6 bases and J by 0 bases. This CDR3 comprises 16 residues. Germline values: CDR1 MDHEN, CDR2 SYDVKM. DNA for the CDR3: TGTGCCAGCAGGCCCGACAGGGCGCCGTCTAACTATGGCTACACCTTC. Its translation: CASRPDRAPSNYGYTF.

This clone turned up a few times. The chain employs TRBV19 and TRBJ1-3; D gene uncertain. The CDR3 consists of 14 residues. Between the trimmed V and J ends, which lost 3 bases and 4 bases, there was a span of 10 bases. In germline, CDR1 is LNHDA, CDR2 SQIVND (reference sequence). The chain's CDR3 is CASSMGGPGNTIYF. CDR3 in DNA: TGTGCCAGTAGTATGGGAGGGCCCGGAAACACCATATATTTT.

The chain carries TRBV7-9 and TRBJ1-3, with a possible D match to TRBD1 (5 bases). This CDR3 has 14 residues. The V and J ends lost 3 bases and 6 bases respectively, with 12 bases between them. Germline V lookup: CDR1 SEHNR, CDR2 FQNEAQ (reference sequence). As DNA, the CDR3 is TGTGCCAGCAGCTTGGACATTTTAGTAAACACCATATATTTT. This sequence encodes CASSLDILVNTIYF.

Worth noting for this clone: This sequence is one base from a far larger clone and is likely a read error. The chain is built from TRBV10-3 and TRBJ1-6, with D unclear. Germline V gene sequence: CDR1 ENHRY, CDR2 SYGVKD. This CDR3 contains 13 residues. The DNA for the CDR3 is TGTGCCTTCAGTGGGCTGTTTAATTCACCCCTCCACTTT. Protein: CAFSGLFNSPLHF.

In this sample, this clone turned up a few times. This chain uses TRBV3-1 (or the pseudogene TRBV3-2) with TRBJ1-1, with D possibly being TRBD1 (5 bases). Germline CDR1 LGHDT, CDR2 YNNKEL (reference sequence). V dropped 4 bases and J dropped 0 bases, with 12 bases sitting between them. The CDR3 totals 15 residues. The DNA of the CDR3 is TGTGCCAGCAGCCCGTACCAGGGCATGAACACTGAAGCTTTCTTT. The encoded protein is CASSPYQGMNTEAFF.

The rearrangement joins TRBV2 to TRBJ1-2; D possibly corresponds to TRBD1 (5 bases). This CDR3 is 13 amino acids long. The germline V and J ends were trimmed by 8 bases and 2 bases, with 12 bases remaining between them. CDR1 and CDR2 (germline): SNHLY, FYNNEI. DNA of the CDR3: TGTGCCAGCGGGGCAGGCATCAACTATGGCTACACCTTC. Its translation: CASGAGINYGYTF. Combining the CDR3 with reference TRBV2 and TRBJ1-2 gives the whole variable domain EPEVTQTPSHQVTQMGQEVILRCVPISNHLYFYWYRQILGQKVEFLVSFYNNEISEKSEIFDDQFSVERPDGSNFTLKIRSTKLEDSAMYFCASGAGINYGYTFGSGTRLTVV.

The chain is built from TRBV7-2 and TRBJ2-1; possible D gene TRBD2, 8 bases. The germline V gene has CDR1 SGHTA and CDR2 FQGNSA. CDR3 size: 15 residues. Between the trimmed V and J ends, which lost 1 base and 9 bases, there was a span of 16 bases. The CDR3 sequence: CASSLDRGLGGEQFF. In DNA, the CDR3 is TGTGCCAGCAGCTTAGACAGGGGACTAGGAGGTGAGCAGTTCTTC.

This sequence joins TRBV11-2 and TRBJ2-1; 8 nucleotides line up with TRBD1. The CDR3 has 16 residues. V lost 5 bases to trimming and J lost 2 bases; unmatched junction nucleotides: 8. The germline V gene has CDR1 SGHAT and CDR2 FQNNGV. Here the CDR3 DNA reads TGTGCCAGCAGCCCCCGACAGGGGTCCCCCTACAATGAGCAGTTCTTC. Translating it yields CASSPRQGSPYNEQFF.

Only one count was recorded for this clone. V is TRBV29-1 and J is TRBJ2-3; D perhaps matches TRBD1 (5 bases). V lost 3 bases and J 0 bases, leaving 13 bases between the germline ends. Per germline, CDR1 SQVTM and CDR2 ANQGSEA. This CDR3 spans 15 amino acids. In DNA form, the CDR3 reads TGCAGCGTTGACGAAGATCAGGGTAGCACAGATACGCAGTATTTT. Its protein product is CSVDEDQGSTDTQYF.

The sample holds one count of this clone. The chain links TRBV19 to TRBJ2-7; D ambiguous. The CDR3 contains 13 residues. The ends were cut back, 3 bases at V and 3 bases at J, with 9 bases in the middle. Germline CDR1 reads LNHDA; CDR2 reads SQIVND (reference sequence). CDR3 sequence (DNA): TGTGCCAGTAGTATGCCCCCCAGCTACGAGCAGTACTTC. It is translated as CASSMPPSYEQYF.

This clone has only one observation. CDR3 nucleotides: TGTGCCAGCAGCGTCGATCCGACAGAGGTCCAAAATACGCAGTATTTT. The encoded protein is CASSVDPTEVQNTQYF. The gene calls are TRBV9 and TRBJ2-3, with a weak D call TRBD1 (5 bases). Trimming stripped 2 bases from V and 7 bases from J, with 20 bases between. Germline V gives CDR1 SGDLS, CDR2 YYNGEE. The CDR3 sequence is 16 residues long.

This chain connects TRBV7-9 to TRBJ1-2; 10 bases align to TRBD1. The CDR3 totals 14 residues. With V trimmed by 6 bases and J by 6 bases, 7 bases remained unmatched. Germline CDR1 is SEHNR and CDR2 is FQNEAQ (reference sequence). The DNA for the CDR3 is TGTGCCAGCAGGAAGACAGGGGGCTCTGATGGCTACACCTTC. Its translation is CASRKTGGSDGYTF.

The sample holds a few counts of this clone. The chain has TRBV6-5 and TRBJ1-5, with 8 bases that match TRBD1. CDR1 is MNHEY and CDR2 is SVGAGI in the germline V gene. V dropped 6 bases and J dropped 2; count of bases not matched to a gene: 9. The length of the CDR3 is 16 residues. As DNA, the CDR3 is TGTGCCAGCAGATACCGGACAGGGAGGCGCAATCAGCCCCAGCATTTT. As protein: CASRYRTGRRNQPQHF.

The V call is TRBV7-9, the J call TRBJ2-7; the D gene is possibly TRBD2 (6 bases). Per the germline V gene, CDR1 is SEHNR and CDR2 is FQNEAQ (reference sequence). Deletions cut 5 bases from V and 2 bases from J, with 19 bases between. The CDR3 is made up of 16 amino acids. The CDR3 region is CASSAHVGGVPYEQYF. The DNA of the CDR3 is TGTGCCAGCAGCGCCCATGTCGGGGGAGTGCCCTACGAGCAGTACTTC.

The chain employs TRBV5-1 and TRBJ1-2; TRBD1 is a possible D gene (6 bases). This CDR3 is 18 amino acids long. Trimming took off 2 bases at V and 8 bases at J, with 28 bases between the two ends. Germline CDR1 is SGHRS and CDR2 is YFSETQ. CDR3 in amino acids: CASSFSGGADMLTGGYTF. CDR3 sequence (DNA): TGCGCCAGCAGCTTCTCTGGGGGCGCTGATATGCTCACGGGCGGCTACACCTTC.

The genes are TRBV2 and TRBJ1-1; 10 positions match TRBD1. The V gene end was trimmed by 11 bases and the J gene end by 4 bases; junction bases not matched to a gene: 10. This CDR3 is built from 14 residues. Germline V gives CDR1 SNHLY, CDR2 FYNNEI. The CDR3 nucleotides are TGTGCCGGCCGGGACAGGGGTCGGGTCACTGAAGCTTTCTTT. The encoded protein is CAGRDRGRVTEAFF.

The rearrangement uses TRBV5-5 and TRBJ2-5; 7 bases line up with TRBD2. The CDR3 consists of 17 residues. The V segment lost 4 bases and the J segment 4 bases; nucleotides outside the gene matches: 16. Looked up from germline, CDR1 is SGHKS and CDR2 is YYEKEE (reference sequence). DNA for the CDR3: TGTGCCAGCAGCGATTTTCCAGGGAGGGCTAGAGGAGAGACCCAGTACTTC. This encodes CASSDFPGRARGETQYF.

This clone was recorded a few times. The chain couples TRBV7-9 to TRBJ1-1, with a weak D call TRBD1 (5 bases). Germline lookup yields CDR1 SEHNR and CDR2 FQNEAQ (reference sequence). Trimming removed 2 bases from V and 10 bases from J, with 11 bases in between. The CDR3 totals 12 residues. The DNA for the CDR3 is TGTGCCAGCAGCTTACAAAAGGGGTTAGCTTTCTTT. It specifies CASSLQKGLAFF.

The chain has TRBV6-1 and TRBJ2-4; tentative D call: TRBD2 (6 bases). The CDR3 is made up of 14 amino acids. The V gene lost 2 bases and the J gene lost 3 bases, with 8 bases spanning the gap. The germline gives CDR1 MNHNS, CDR2 SASEGT. CDR3 in DNA: TGTGCCAGCAGTGAACCGGGACTCAAAAACATTCAGTACTTC. Its translation: CASSEPGLKNIQYF.